This TCR beta chain emerged from a study of identical twins' blood T cells. Study-wide findings and caveats: Each donor's most abundant TCRbeta clonotypes shared more CDR3 sequences with her twin than unrelated donors.

This clonotype was found many times. Its specificity is not known. TCRdb re-called the 5' RACE reads with MiXCR, one entry per CDR3 protein. Of roughly 380,000 distinct CDR3 sequences listed, more than 25% are singletons. The sequence derives from a woman aged 18-55 years in good health. The sequencing input was PBMCs.

The chain's CDR3 is CSARVSSGSKETQYF. CDR3 DNA: TGCAGTGCTAGGGTTTCTAGCGGAAGCAAAGAGACCCAGTACTTC. The chain carries TRBV20-1 and TRBJ2-5; 7 bases align to TRBD2. The CDR3 runs 15 residues. Germline V gene lookup returns CDR1 DFQATT and CDR2 SNEGSKA (reference sequence). V gave up 3 bases and J gave up 3 bases; unmatched junction bases: 10.